This T cell receptor (beta chain) was found in a study of radiotherapy plus CTLA-4 blockade in lung cancer. The overall study: Disease control was present in around a third of patients, and objective responses in about 19%.

Participants had chemo-refractory metastatic non-small-cell lung cancer and were treated with focal radiation plus ipilimumab CTLA-4 blockade. Study results and caveats: Early shifts in blood T cell clones, with interferon-beta, reportedly predicted response best. Radiotherapy plus ipilimumab was followed by expansion in blood of tumor-derived TCR clones.

Germline loops: CDR1 MDHEN, CDR2 SYDVKM. The CDR3 has 13 residues. The V end was cut by 5 bases, the J end by 5 bases, with 12 bases between. The protocol was immunoSEQ multiplex PCR, while the TCRdb copy is restricted to in-frame clones and leaves out a portion. The sample includes about 49,000 clones, approximately 81% of them seen just once. Regarding this clone: Its antigen is unidentified.

The sample was peripheral blood, taken from a patient treated with radiotherapy plus ipilimumab. The sequence came from a human donor with non-small cell lung cancer whose response to radiotherapy plus ipilimumab could not be evaluated. V and J are TRBV28 and TRBJ1-2; D gene ambiguous. The CDR3 loop reads CASSMDGGYGYTF. Here the CDR3 DNA reads TGTGCCAGCAGTATGGACGGAGGGTATGGCTACACCTTC.